The rows below give T cell receptor beta chains drawn from one sample of a study of T-cell reconstitution after alpha-beta-depleted transplantation in children. Via MiXCR, TCRdb re-called the PCR reads, giving one row per CDR3 protein. The data show almost 400,000 distinct CDR3 sequences, around 20% seen once. The sample was PBMCs from the stem cell graft donor, taken from the stem cell graft. These receptors came from a human donor who donated a stem cell graft to a child with acute myeloid leukemia. Each CDR3 is given with its conserved first and last residue. The order of the fields is V gene, clone size, D gene, CDR3 protein. A D gene is named only where the DNA matches it firmly. Only part of the rows carry a size: once, few, many, or a class if the clone is expanded.

v_call: TRBV7-9; clone_size: -; d_call: TRBD2; cdr3_aa: CASSLGWTSGSKQFF
v_call: TRBV7-9; clone_size: -; d_call: TRBD1; cdr3_aa: CASSPFGTGNTEAFF
v_call: TRBV7-2; clone_size: -; d_call: -; cdr3_aa: CASSLVAGVNTEAFF
v_call: TRBV24-1; clone_size: -; d_call: TRBD1; cdr3_aa: CATSDLGTGDWNEQFF
v_call: TRBV11-2; clone_size: -; d_call: -; cdr3_aa: CASSLVQGRLEAFF
v_call: TRBV15; clone_size: few; d_call: TRBD1; cdr3_aa: CATRMDRATEAFF
v_call: TRBV12-3/TRBV12-4; clone_size: few; d_call: -; cdr3_aa: CASKSGPEGTEAFF
v_call: TRBV15; clone_size: -; d_call: TRBD2; cdr3_aa: CATSKRKAGSSYEQYF
v_call: TRBV20-1; clone_size: many; d_call: -; cdr3_aa: CSASVDEQFF
v_call: TRBV7-9; clone_size: once; d_call: -; cdr3_aa: CASSFPDRNTPLHF